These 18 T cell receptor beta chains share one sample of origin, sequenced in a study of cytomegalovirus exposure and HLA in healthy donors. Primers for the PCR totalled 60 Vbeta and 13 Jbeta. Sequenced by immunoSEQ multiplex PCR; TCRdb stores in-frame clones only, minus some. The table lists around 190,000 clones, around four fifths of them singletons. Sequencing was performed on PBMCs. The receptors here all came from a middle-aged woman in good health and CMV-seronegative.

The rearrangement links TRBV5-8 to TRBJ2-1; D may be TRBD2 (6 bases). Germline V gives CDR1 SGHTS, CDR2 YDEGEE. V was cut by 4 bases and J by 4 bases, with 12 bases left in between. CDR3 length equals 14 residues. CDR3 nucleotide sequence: TGTGCCAGCAGCCGGACTACCCGATACAATGAGCAGTTCTTC. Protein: CASSRTTRYNEQFF.

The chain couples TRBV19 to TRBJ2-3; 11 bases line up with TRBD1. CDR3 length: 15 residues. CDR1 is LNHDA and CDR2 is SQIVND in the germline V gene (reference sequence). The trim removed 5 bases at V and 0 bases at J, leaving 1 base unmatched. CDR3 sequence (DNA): TGTGCCAGTAGTCGGACAGGGGGCAGCACAGATACGCAGTATTTT. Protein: CASSRTGGSTDTQYF.

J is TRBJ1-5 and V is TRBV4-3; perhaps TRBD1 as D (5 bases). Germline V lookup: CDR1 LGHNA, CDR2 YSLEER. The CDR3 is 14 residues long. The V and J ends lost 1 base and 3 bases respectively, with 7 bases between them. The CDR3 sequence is CASSQGGDNQPQHF. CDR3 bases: TGCGCCAGCAGCCAAGGGGGCGACAATCAGCCCCAGCATTTT.

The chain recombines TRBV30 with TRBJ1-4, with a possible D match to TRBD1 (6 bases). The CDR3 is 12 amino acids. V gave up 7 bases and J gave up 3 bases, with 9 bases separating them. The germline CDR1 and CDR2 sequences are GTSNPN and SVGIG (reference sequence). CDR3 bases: TGTGCCTTGACAGGCGCTAATGAAAAACTGTTTTTT. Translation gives CALTGANEKLFF.

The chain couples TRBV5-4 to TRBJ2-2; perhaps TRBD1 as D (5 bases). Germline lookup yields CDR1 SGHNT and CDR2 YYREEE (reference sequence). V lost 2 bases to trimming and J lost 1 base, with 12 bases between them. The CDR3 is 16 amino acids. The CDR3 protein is CASSFLGTGNTGELFF. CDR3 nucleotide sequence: TGTGCCAGCAGCTTCCTAGGCACAGGGAACACCGGGGAGCTGTTTTTT.

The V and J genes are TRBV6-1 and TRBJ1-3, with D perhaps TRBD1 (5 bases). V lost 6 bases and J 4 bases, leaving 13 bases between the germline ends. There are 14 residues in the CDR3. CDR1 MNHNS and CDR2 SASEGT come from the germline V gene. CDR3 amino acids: CASSFRELGNTIYF. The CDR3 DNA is TGTGCCAGCAGCTTCAGGGAACTAGGAAACACCATATATTTT.

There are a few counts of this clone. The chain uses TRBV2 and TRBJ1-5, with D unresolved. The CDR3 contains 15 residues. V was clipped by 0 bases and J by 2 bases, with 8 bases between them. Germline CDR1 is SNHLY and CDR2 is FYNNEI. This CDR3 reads CASSEAKQGNQPQHF. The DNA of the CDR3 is TGTGCCAGCAGTGAAGCGAAGCAGGGCAATCAGCCCCAGCATTTT.

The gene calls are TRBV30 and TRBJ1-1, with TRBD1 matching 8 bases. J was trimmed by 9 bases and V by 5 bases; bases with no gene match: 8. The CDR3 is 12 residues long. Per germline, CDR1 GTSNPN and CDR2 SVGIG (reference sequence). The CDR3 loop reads CAWDPGQGKAFF. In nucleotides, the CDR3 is TGTGCCTGGGATCCAGGACAGGGTAAAGCTTTCTTT.

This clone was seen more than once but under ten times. The CDR3 DNA reads as TGTGCCAGCTCACCAACAGGGCAGGGGACGCAGGATACGCAGTATTTT. It translates to CASSPTGQGTQDTQYF. This chain uses TRBV18 with TRBJ2-3; D might be TRBD1 (6 bases). The CDR3 loop spans 16 amino acids. The V and J ends lost 2 bases and 6 bases respectively, with 18 bases between them. Germline V gene lookup returns CDR1 KGHSH and CDR2 LQKENI. Complete variable domain (other parts from reference TRBV18 and TRBJ2-3): NAGVMQNPRHLVRRRGQEARLRCSPMKGHSHVYWYRQLPEEGLKFMVYLQKENIIDESGMPKERFSAEFPKEGPSILRIQQVVRGDSAAYFCASSPTGQGTQDTQYFGPGTRLTVL.

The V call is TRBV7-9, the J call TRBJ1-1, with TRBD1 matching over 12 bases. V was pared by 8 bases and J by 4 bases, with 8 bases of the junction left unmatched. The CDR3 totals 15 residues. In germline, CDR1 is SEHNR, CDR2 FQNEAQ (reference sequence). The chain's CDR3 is CASGRDRGLSTEAFF. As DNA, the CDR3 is TGTGCCAGCGGACGGGACAGGGGGCTTAGCACTGAAGCTTTCTTT.

The chain's CDR3 is CASSSRGQTQETQYF. CDR3 nucleotide sequence: TGTGCCAGCAGCTCTCGGGGACAGACCCAAGAGACCCAGTACTTC. The rearrangement joins TRBV7-2 to TRBJ2-5; 7 nucleotides match TRBD1. The V gene end was trimmed by 4 bases and the J gene end by 1 base; junction bases not matched to a gene: 6. The CDR3 loop spans 15 amino acids. The V gene's germline CDR1 is SGHTA and CDR2 FQGNSA.

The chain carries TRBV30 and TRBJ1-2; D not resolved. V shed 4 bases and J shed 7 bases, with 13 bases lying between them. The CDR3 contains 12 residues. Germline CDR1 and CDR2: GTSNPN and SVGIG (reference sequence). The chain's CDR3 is CAWNPGHPGYTF. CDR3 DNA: TGTGCCTGGAACCCGGGTCACCCTGGCTACACCTTC.

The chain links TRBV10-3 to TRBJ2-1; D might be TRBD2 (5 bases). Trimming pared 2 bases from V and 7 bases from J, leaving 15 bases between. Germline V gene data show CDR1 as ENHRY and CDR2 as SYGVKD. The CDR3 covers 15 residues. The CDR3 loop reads CAISEGPERRNEQFF. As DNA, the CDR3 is TGTGCCATCAGTGAGGGCCCGGAGAGGAGGAATGAGCAGTTCTTC.

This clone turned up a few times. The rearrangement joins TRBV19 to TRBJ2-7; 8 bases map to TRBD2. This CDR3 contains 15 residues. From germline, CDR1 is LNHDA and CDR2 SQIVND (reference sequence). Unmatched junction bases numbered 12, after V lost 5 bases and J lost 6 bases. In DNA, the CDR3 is TGTGCCAGTAGTGTACCGGGACTAGGATTGGGCGAGCAGTACTTC. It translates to CASSVPGLGLGEQYF.

CDR3 in DNA: TGTGCCAGTAGGTTGGGGGCCGGGGGGTCACCCCTCCACTTT. Its translation: CASRLGAGGSPLHF. The rearrangement uses TRBV19 and TRBJ1-6; a weak D match, TRBD1 (6 bases). The CDR3 runs 14 residues. V lost 6 bases and J 10 bases, leaving 16 bases between the germline ends. Per germline, CDR1 LNHDA and CDR2 SQIVND (reference sequence).

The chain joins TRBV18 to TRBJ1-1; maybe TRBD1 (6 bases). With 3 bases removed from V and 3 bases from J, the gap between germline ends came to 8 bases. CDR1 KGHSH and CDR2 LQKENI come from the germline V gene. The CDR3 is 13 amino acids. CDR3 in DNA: TGTGCCAGCTCACCTCGGACAGACACTGAAGCTTTCTTT. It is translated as CASSPRTDTEAFF.

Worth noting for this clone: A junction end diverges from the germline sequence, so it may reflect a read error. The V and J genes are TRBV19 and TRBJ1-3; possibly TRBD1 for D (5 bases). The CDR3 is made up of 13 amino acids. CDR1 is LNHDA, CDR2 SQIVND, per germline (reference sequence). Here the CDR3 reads CASRGGFGTPTDF. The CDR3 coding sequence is TGTGCCAGTAGGGGGGGGTTCGGGACGCCAACGGATTTT. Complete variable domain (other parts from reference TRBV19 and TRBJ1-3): DGGITQSPKYLFRKEGQNVTLSCEQNLNHDAMYWYRQDPGQGLRLIYYSQIVNDFQKGDIAEGYSVSREKKESFPLTVTSAQKNPTAFYLCASRGGFGTPTDFGEGSWLTVV.

The CDR3 region has the DNA TGCAGCGTCGGAGCACTGCTGACAGACGACTATGGCTACACCTTC. Translation gives CSVGALLTDDYGYTF. The gene calls are TRBV29-1 and TRBJ1-2; D perhaps matches TRBD1 (5 bases). Germline V gene lookup returns CDR1 SQVTM and CDR2 ANQGSEA. This CDR3 contains 15 residues. Trimming removed 6 bases from V and 3 bases from J, with 20 bases in between.